The clone carrying this T cell receptor (beta chain) was seen more than once but under ten times. Data came from immunoSEQ multiplex PCR; TCRdb stores just in-frame clones and leaves some out. The sample lists around 160,000 clones, roughly nine tenths occurring once. This sample was taken from a study of blood T cell repertoires in COVID-19. Overall study context: The United States, Italy and Spain were the sources of the acute and convalescent COVID-19 samples. Sources were T cells, B-cell-depleted T cells, or PBMCs; the material itself was cDNA or gDNA.

The specimen was peripheral blood. This receptor was taken from a man aged 55 to 70 with active or convalescent COVID-19.

DNA for the CDR3: TGTGCCAGCAGCTCCCGGACAGCTGGAAACACCATATATTTT. Its translation is CASSSRTAGNTIYF. The J gene is TRBJ1-3, the V gene TRBV7-8; tentatively, D is TRBD1 (6 bases). The CDR3 has 14 residues. Trimming took 4 bases from V and 2 from J, leaving 9 bases between them. The V gene's germline CDR1 is SGHVS and CDR2 FQNEAQ.